A selection of T cell receptor beta chains follows, all from one sample in a study of T cell responses to AZD1222 COVID-19 vaccine. Sequencing used immunoSEQ multiplex PCR; TCRdb keeps in-frame clones, though not all of them. The sample carries approximately 160,000 clones, approximately 94% recorded once. The sample consisted of peripheral blood, taken 28 days after the second AZD1222 dose. These receptors were collected from an adult who received the AZD1222 COVID-19 vaccine. The CDR3 runs from the conserved cysteine through the conserved F or W. A D gene is named only where the DNA matches it firmly. Clone sizes are given selectively: once, few, many, or a class where the clone is expanded.

j_call clone_size d_call v_call cdr3_nt cdr3_aa
TRBJ2-3 few TRBD2 TRBV11-3 TGTGCCAGCAGCTTAGGCGGGAGCCCCACAGATACGCAGTATTTT CASSLGGSPTDTQYF
TRBJ2-5 NA NA TRBV7-2 TGTGCCAGCAGCAATAATGGTCCCCTTGGTCTCTCGGAGACCCAGTACTTC CASSNNGPLGLSETQYF
TRBJ1-2 NA NA TRBV11-2 TGTGCCAGCAGCTTAATTGAACGCTATGGCTACACCTTC CASSLIERYGYTF
TRBJ2-3 many TRBD1 TRBV5-1 TGCGCCAGCAGCTTGGGACAGGGTGGAGATACGCAGTATTTT CASSLGQGGDTQYF
TRBJ2-7 NA NA TRBV2 TGTGCCAGCAGAAACCGGGACGTCCGAGGATGGCAGTACTTC CASRNRDVRGWQYF
TRBJ1-2 NA TRBD1 TRBV6-5 TGTGCCAGCAGCCAGACAGGGAGGAAGAGTGGCTACACCTTC CASSQTGRKSGYTF
TRBJ2-3 NA NA TRBV7-6 TGTGCCAGCAGCTTAGGGATTCGGAGTAGCGGCGATACGCAGTATTTT CASSLGIRSSGDTQYF
TRBJ1-2 NA TRBD1 TRBV27 TGTGCCAGCAGTATGACAGGGTCGGGGGGTTATGGCTACACCTTC CASSMTGSGGYGYTF
TRBJ1-1 NA NA TRBV20-1 TGCAGTGTATTTTCGAGAACTGAAGCTTTCTTT CSVFSRTEAFF
TRBJ1-6 NA NA TRBV30 TGTGCCTGGAGCCGGGAGTATAATTCACCCCTCCACTTT CAWSREYNSPLHF
TRBJ1-1 NA TRBD1 TRBV29-1 TGCAGCGTCCCTACAGGGGGCACTGAAGCTTTCTTT CSVPTGGTEAFF
TRBJ1-2 NA TRBD1 TRBV7-9 TGTGCCAGCAGCCCCGGGACAGACCCCTTCGTCTATGGCTACACCTTC CASSPGTDPFVYGYTF
TRBJ1-6 NA TRBD1 TRBV10-3 TGTGCCACCTCCGGGACAGGCGGTAATTCACCCCTCCACTTT CATSGTGGNSPLHF
TRBJ1-5 NA NA TRBV2 TGTGCCAGCAGTGAATGGCGGGGGGGCAATCAGCCCCAGCATTTT CASSEWRGGNQPQHF
TRBJ1-1 NA NA TRBV7-9 TGTGCCAGCAGCCCGCGAGGGAGCAGGGACACTGAAGCTTTCTTT CASSPRGSRDTEAFF
TRBJ2-7 NA NA TRBV28 TGTGCCAGCAGTTCCCACGGATCCGATTACGAGCAGTACTTC CASSSHGSDYEQYF
TRBJ1-1 NA NA TRBV11-3 TGTGCCAGCAGCCCCTCTGCCCTCGGTAACACTGAAGCTTTCTTT CASSPSALGNTEAFF
TRBJ1-5 once TRBD1 TRBV7-2 TGTGCCAGCAGCTTGGACAGGGACCCTTATAGCAATCAGCCCCAGCATTTT CASSLDRDPYSNQPQHF
TRBJ2-7 NA NA TRBV6-1 TGTGCCAGCAGTGAAGCAGCCCACTACGAGCAGTACTTC CASSEAAHYEQYF
TRBJ1-3 once TRBD1 TRBV5-8 TGTGCCAGCAGCTTCGGGACAGGGGGCTCGAACACCATATATTTT CASSFGTGGSNTIYF
TRBJ2-5 NA NA TRBV7-3 TGTGCCAGCAGCTTAATCCGGTCGGATCAAGCGACCCAGTACTTC CASSLIRSDQATQYF
TRBJ2-7 NA NA TRBV7-9 TGTGCCAGCAGCCCAACTAGCAACGCGGTTAGCTCCTACGAGCAGTACTTC CASSPTSNAVSSYEQYF
TRBJ1-6 NA NA TRBV10-2 TGCGCCAGCAGTGGGGAGAGTTTTAATTCACCCCTCCACTTT CASSGESFNSPLHF
TRBJ2-1 NA TRBD2 TRBV5-3 TGTGCCAGAAGCTTGGTTGAAGGGAGACTAGCGGGAGGGCTCGATGAGCAGTTCTTC CARSLVEGRLAGGLDEQFF
TRBJ2-4 NA TRBD1 TRBV5-4 TGTGCCAGCACACATGGGGGTGGGACAGGGATGACGGCCAAAAACATTCAGTACTTC CASTHGGGTGMTAKNIQYF
TRBJ2-1 NA NA TRBV27 TGTGCCAGCAGTTACGATTTCCTTCAGCGCAATGAGCAGTTCTTC CASSYDFLQRNEQFF
TRBJ2-7 NA NA TRBV15 TGTGCCACCAGCAGAGAATTAGGGCTAGCGTTCGACGAGCAGTACTTC CATSRELGLAFDEQYF
TRBJ1-3 NA TRBD1 TRBV5-5 TGTGCCAGCAGCGGGGACAGTGGAAACACCATATATTTT CASSGDSGNTIYF
TRBJ2-7 NA NA TRBV7-8 TGTGCCAGCAGCTTAGGCAGGACGTCCTACGAGCAGTACTTC CASSLGRTSYEQYF
TRBJ1-3 NA NA TRBV5-1 TGCGCCAGCAGCTTGGAAGGGTCTGAGGACACCATATATTTT CASSLEGSEDTIYF
TRBJ1-2 NA NA TRBV6-5 TGTGCCAGCAGTTACTCAGGCCACGGCTACACCTTC CASSYSGHGYTF
TRBJ2-1 NA TRBD2 TRBV30 TGTGCCTGGGCCGGGACTAGCGGGAGGGCTGAGCAGTTCTTC CAWAGTSGRAEQFF
TRBJ2-7 NA TRBD1 TRBV29-1 TGCAGCGTGTTGACAGGGGCGAATCCCTACGAGCAGTACTTC CSVLTGANPYEQYF
TRBJ2-1 NA TRBD2 TRBV28 TGTGCCAGCAGTCCCATTAGCGGGGGGGACAATGAGCAGTTCTTC CASSPISGGDNEQFF
TRBJ2-3 NA TRBD2 TRBV5-8 TGTGCCAGCAGCTTGGCCGGGACTAGCGGGAGCCACACAGATACGCAGTATTTT CASSLAGTSGSHTDTQYF
TRBJ2-7 NA NA TRBV5-1 TGCGCCAGCAGCTTGTCTCCCGAGGCCGCTGTCTACGAGCAGTACTTC CASSLSPEAAVYEQYF
TRBJ2-2 NA NA TRBV30 TGTGCCTGGAGTGTACAACTAGCCGCCGGGGAGCTGTTTTTT CAWSVQLAAGELFF
TRBJ2-3 once NA TRBV11-2 TGTGCCAGCAGCTTTGTACGGGGGAGCACAGATACGCAGTATTTT CASSFVRGSTDTQYF
TRBJ2-5 NA TRBD2 TRBV7-6 TGTGCCAGCAGCTTAGTGGGCGGGGGAGAGACCCAGTACTTC CASSLVGGGETQYF
TRBJ2-4 NA NA TRBV14 TGTGCCAGCAGCTCCCTGAGACAGAGCCTAGCCAAAAACATTCAGTACTTC CASSSLRQSLAKNIQYF
TRBJ2-3 NA NA TRBV4-1 TGCGCCAGCAGCCAAGTCCCCCACTTGGATACGCAGTATTTT CASSQVPHLDTQYF